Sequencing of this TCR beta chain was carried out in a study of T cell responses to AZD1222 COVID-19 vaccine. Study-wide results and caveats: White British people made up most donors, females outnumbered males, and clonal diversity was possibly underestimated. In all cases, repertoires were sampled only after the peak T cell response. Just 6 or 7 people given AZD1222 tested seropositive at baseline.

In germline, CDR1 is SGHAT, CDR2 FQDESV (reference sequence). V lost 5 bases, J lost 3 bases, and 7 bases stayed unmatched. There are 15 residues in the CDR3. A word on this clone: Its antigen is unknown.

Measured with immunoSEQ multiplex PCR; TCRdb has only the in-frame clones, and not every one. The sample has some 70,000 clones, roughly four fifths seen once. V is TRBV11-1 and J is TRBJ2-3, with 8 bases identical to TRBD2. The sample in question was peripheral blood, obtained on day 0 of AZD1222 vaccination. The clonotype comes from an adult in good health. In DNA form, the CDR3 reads TGTGCCAGCAGCCCCGGGAGGGGTGGGACAGATACGCAGTATTTT. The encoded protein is CASSPGRGGTDTQYF.